Below, 22 T cell receptor beta chains from the same sample are listed, as sequenced in a study of radiation and T cells in renal cell carcinoma. Treatment noted: 15 Gy SBRT to primary tumor, nephrectomy 4 weeks later. Assay: immunoSEQ multiplex PCR; the TCRdb copy retains only in-frame clones and omits some. The profile shows under 20,000 clones, less than 65% of them singletons. This sample comprised tumor tissue, obtained from a patient whose treatment included radiotherapy and nephrectomy. The source is a woman in her 70s with renal cell carcinoma.

This clone turned up a few times. The chain employs TRBV2 and TRBJ1-6; TRBD1 aligns across 8 bases. CDR3 length: 15 amino acids. CDR1 is SNHLY and CDR2 is FYNNEI in the germline V gene. With V trimmed by 5 bases and J by 12 bases, 12 bases remained unmatched. CDR3 loop: CASSRGTGGLGPLHF. In nucleotides, the CDR3 is TGTGCCAGCAGTCGCGGGACAGGAGGACTGGGACCCCTCCACTTT. The full variable domain, with the rest looked up from reference TRBV2 and TRBJ1-6, is EPEVTQTPSHQVTQMGQEVILRCVPISNHLYFYWYRQILGQKVEFLVSFYNNEISEKSEIFDDQFSVERPDGSNFTLKIRSTKLEDSAMYFCASSRGTGGLGPLHFGNGTRLTVT.

This clone was observed once. This chain links TRBV7-9 with TRBJ2-3; the match to TRBD2 covers 8 bases. V shed 1 base and J 4 bases; nucleotides not matched to a gene: 7. This CDR3 has 16 residues. Germline V gene lookup returns CDR1 SEHNR and CDR2 FQNEAQ (reference sequence). In DNA form, the CDR3 reads TGTGCCAGCAGCTTAGTAACGGGGGGGCTTTCAGATACGCAGTATTTT. Protein product: CASSLVTGGLSDTQYF.

This clone was seen once. The CDR3 loop reads CASSRQEGTEAFF. The CDR3 DNA follows: TGCGCCAGCAGCCGACAGGAGGGGACTGAAGCTTTCTTT. This rearrangement joins TRBV4-1 to TRBJ1-1; weak D call: TRBD1 (6 bases). Germline CDR1 and CDR2: MGHRA and YSYEKL. The CDR3 totals 13 residues. V was shortened by 4 bases and J by 5 bases, with 11 bases between the two germline ends.

CDR3 amino acids: CASSPQMGVTEAFF. The CDR3 DNA is TGTGCCAGCAGTCCTCAGATGGGGGTAACTGAAGCTTTCTTT. The rearrangement links TRBV2 to TRBJ1-1, with TRBD1 as a possible D gene (5 bases). V was shortened by 5 bases and J by 5 bases, with 15 bases between the two germline ends. This CDR3 has 14 amino acids. The V gene's germline CDR1 is SNHLY and CDR2 FYNNEI.

V is TRBV5-4 and J is TRBJ1-3; TRBD1 agrees at 9 bases. CDR3 length: 18 residues. Trimming removed 0 bases from V and 0 bases from J; junction bases left unmatched: 7. The germline gives CDR1 SGHNT, CDR2 YYREEE (reference sequence). The CDR3 sequence: CASSLGGTGKVSGNTIYF. As DNA, the CDR3 is TGTGCCAGCAGCTTGGGTGGGACAGGGAAGGTCTCTGGAAACACCATATATTTT.

This chain links TRBV2 with TRBJ1-1; 7 bases are shared with TRBD1. The CDR3 runs to 13 residues. J lost 6 bases, V lost 6 bases, and 7 bases had no gene match. The germline CDR1 and CDR2 sequences are SNHLY and FYNNEI. For the CDR3, the DNA is TGTGCCAGCAGGTTGCAGGGGGGCCCTGAAGCTTTCTTT. Its protein product is CASRLQGGPEAFF.

The chain links TRBV29-1 to TRBJ2-1, with D hard to call. Germline V lookup: CDR1 SQVTM, CDR2 ANQGSEA. The length of the CDR3 is 11 residues. The germline V and J ends were trimmed by 7 bases and 6 bases, with 10 bases remaining between them. CDR3 nucleotides: TGCAGCGCCATTCTATTCAATGAGCAGTTCTTC. Protein product: CSAILFNEQFF.

CDR3 residues: CASSLGGTQYF. The CDR3 nucleotides are TGTGCCAGCAGCTTAGGGGGGACCCAGTACTTC. The gene calls are TRBV7-2 and TRBJ2-5; D is ambiguous. This CDR3 is built from 11 residues. CDR1 and CDR2 from the germline V gene are SGHTA and FQGNSA. The ends were cut back, 1 base at V and 7 bases at J, with 4 bases in the middle.

The rearrangement joins TRBV10-3 to TRBJ2-2; weak D call: TRBD1 (5 bases). CDR3 length: 14 residues. Trimming took 4 bases from V and 5 from J, leaving 11 bases between them. CDR1 is ENHRY, CDR2 SYGVKD, per germline. The CDR3 spells CAISGREGTGELFF. CDR3 DNA: TGTGCCATCAGTGGCAGGGAAGGAACCGGGGAGCTGTTTTTT.

The chain has TRBV7-2 and TRBJ1-6, with D tentatively TRBD1 (6 bases). The CDR3 consists of 13 residues. Germline V gene sequence: CDR1 SGHTA, CDR2 FQGNSA. Trimming removed 3 bases at V and 10 bases at J, with 10 bases between. The CDR3 loop is CASSFGQTSPLHF. The CDR3 DNA sequence: TGTGCCAGCAGCTTCGGACAGACGTCACCCCTCCACTTT.

This chain connects TRBV27 to TRBJ1-1; D perhaps matches TRBD1 (5 bases). The CDR3 contains 15 residues. The V gene lost 0 bases and the J gene lost 7 bases, with 15 bases spanning the gap. CDR1 is MNHEY, CDR2 SMNVEV, per germline (reference sequence). CDR3 nucleotides: TGTGCCAGCAGTTTATCGATACGTTGGGGCAGTGAAGCTTTCTTT. It is translated as CASSLSIRWGSEAFF.

The rearrangement links TRBV10-3 to TRBJ1-4, with 10 bases aligning to TRBD1. Germline trimming cut 8 bases from V and 7 bases from J; bases unmatched to any gene: 1. The CDR3 sequence is 12 residues long. The V gene's germline CDR1 is ENHRY and CDR2 SYGVKD. The DNA of the CDR3 is TGTGCCATCGGACAGGGGGGTGAAAAACTGTTTTTT. This sequence encodes CAIGQGGEKLFF.

This clone was seen a few times. V usage is TRBV7-8 and J usage is TRBJ2-1; 8 bases line up with TRBD2. CDR3 length: 14 residues. V lost 1 base, J lost 6 bases, and 2 bases stayed unmatched. The germline CDR1 and CDR2 sequences are SGHVS and FQNEAQ. The CDR3 bases are TGTGCCAGCAGCTTAGTTGGGACTAGCAATGAGCAGTTCTTC. Translating gives CASSLVGTSNEQFF.

This rearrangement joins TRBV5-5 to TRBJ2-7; 8 positions match TRBD2. The CDR3 totals 15 residues. Germline CDR1 is SGHKS and CDR2 is YYEKEE (reference sequence). V lost 0 bases to trimming and J lost 1 base; unmatched junction nucleotides: 3. This chain's CDR3 is CASSLGAGVSYEQYF. The CDR3, as DNA: TGTGCCAGCAGCTTGGGAGCGGGAGTATCCTACGAGCAGTACTTC.

This clone was seen a few times. V and J are TRBV2 and TRBJ2-2; D remains ambiguous. The germline CDR1 and CDR2 sequences are SNHLY and FYNNEI. Trimming took off 2 bases at V and 3 bases at J, with 10 bases between the two ends. CDR3 length: 15 residues. The DNA of the CDR3 is TGTGCCAGCAGTGAAACACGGTTTTACACCGGGGAGCTGTTTTTT. Translation: CASSETRFYTGELFF.

The V call is TRBV27, the J call TRBJ1-2; D ambiguous. Germline assignment: CDR1 MNHEY and CDR2 SMNVEV (reference sequence). Trimming removed 0 bases from V and 8 bases from J, with 7 bases in between. CDR3 length: 12 residues. The CDR3 sequence: CASSLSGYGYTF. CDR3 DNA: TGTGCCAGCAGTTTATCCGGGTACGGCTACACCTTC.

This clone has just a few counts. This chain joins TRBV6-6 and TRBJ1-5; D is undetermined. V was shortened by 0 bases and J by 0 bases, with 6 bases between the two germline ends. Per germline, CDR1 MNHNY and CDR2 SVGAGI (reference sequence). This CDR3 has 15 amino acids. The CDR3 reads CASSYSGVSNQPQHF. CDR3 DNA sequence: TGTGCCAGCAGTTACTCGGGAGTTAGCAATCAGCCCCAGCATTTT.

The table lists this clone with a count of one. The rearrangement links TRBV5-1 to TRBJ2-3, with D possibly matching TRBD2 (7 bases). The CDR3 sequence is 17 residues long. Trimming stripped 4 bases from V and 2 bases from J, with 20 bases between. The germline CDR1 and CDR2 sequences are SGHRS and YFSETQ. The CDR3 sequence is CASSPGGAGAFTDTQYF. In nucleotides, the CDR3 is TGCGCCAGCAGCCCAGGAGGGGCGGGGGCCTTCACAGATACGCAGTATTTT.

The chain employs TRBV9 and TRBJ2-3, with D possibly TRBD2 on 7 matching bases. The germline gives CDR1 SGDLS, CDR2 YYNGEE. CDR3 length equals 16 residues. V was cut by 3 bases and J by 4 bases, with 18 bases left in between. The CDR3, as DNA: TGTGCCAGCAGCGCCCGAGGGGGGGGCTCAGCAGATACGCAGTATTTT. The encoded protein is CASSARGGGSADTQYF.

This sequence joins TRBV27 and TRBJ1-2; TRBD1 is a possible D gene (5 bases). CDR1 MNHEY and CDR2 SMNVEV come from the germline V gene (reference sequence). The CDR3 runs to 12 residues. V lost 7 bases and J 4 bases, leaving 10 bases between the germline ends. For the CDR3, the DNA is TGTGCCAGCATGGGGCAAACCTATGGCTACACCTTC. Protein: CASMGQTYGYTF.

This chain connects TRBV11-3 to TRBJ2-3; no clear D. Germline lookup yields CDR1 SGHNT and CDR2 YENEEA. Trimming left V 1 base short and J 2 bases short, with 13 bases between. The CDR3 is 16 amino acids. The CDR3 sequence is CASSLGGLAATDTQYF. Written as DNA, the CDR3 is TGTGCCAGCAGCTTAGGAGGCTTGGCGGCCACAGATACGCAGTATTTT.

This chain links TRBV5-6 with TRBJ1-2; D call uncertain. V gave up 4 bases and J gave up 5 bases, with 12 bases separating them. From germline, CDR1 is SGHDT and CDR2 YYEEEE. The CDR3 contains 13 residues. CDR3 loop: CASSPEPAYGYTF. CDR3 DNA sequence: TGTGCCAGCAGCCCCGAGCCCGCATATGGCTACACCTTC.